Presented here are 9 T cell receptor beta chains from one specimen sequenced in a study of CD8 T cells in Susac syndrome. A quantity of about 0.5 to 1 ug RNA underwent reverse transcription using random hexamers. TCRdb reprocessed the immunoSEQ multiplex PCR reads via MiXCR and lists one record per CDR3 protein. The repertoire holds about 110,000 distinct CDR3 sequences, roughly 94% seen once, with around 0.4% in the top ten. Sample: CD8+ T cells from PBMCs. The receptors originated from a human donor with Susac syndrome.

V is TRBV20-1 and J is TRBJ1-3, with 11 bases that match TRBD1. V was pared by 5 bases and J by 2 bases, with 2 bases of the junction left unmatched. CDR1 and CDR2 (germline): DFQATT, SNEGSKA (reference sequence). CDR3 size: 14 residues. The CDR3 loop is CSALDRGPGNTIYF. The CDR3 DNA reads as TGCAGTGCTCTGGACAGGGGGCCTGGAAACACCATATATTTT.

The CDR3 here is CASIPSGGLGDTQYF. The CDR3 nucleotides read TGTGCCAGCATCCCTAGCGGGGGGTTGGGAGATACGCAGTATTTT. The J gene is TRBJ2-3, the V gene TRBV7-2; TRBD2 matches 11 bases. CDR1 and CDR2 from the germline V gene are SGHTA and FQGNSA. The CDR3 sequence is 15 residues long. After removal of 7 bases from V and 5 bases from J, the junction contained 8 bases not matched to a gene.

The V and J genes are TRBV25-1 and TRBJ2-7; D unresolved. V dropped 3 bases and J dropped 4 bases, with 7 bases sitting between them. From germline, CDR1 is MGHDK and CDR2 SYGVNS. The CDR3 length is 12 residues. CDR3 sequence (DNA): TGTGCCAGCAGTGACCAGGCTTACGAGCAGTACTTC. Translation gives CASSDQAYEQYF.

This clonotype occurred a few times. The J gene is TRBJ2-2, the V gene TRBV15; D uncertain. Germline V gene sequence: CDR1 LNHNV, CDR2 YYDKDF (reference sequence). The V end lost 3 bases, the J end lost 7 bases, and 6 bases lay between the germline ends. The CDR3 covers 12 residues. The CDR3 coding sequence is TGTGCCACCAGCAGCACGGGCGGGGAGCTGTTTTTT. This encodes CATSSTGGELFF.

This sequence joins TRBV27 and TRBJ1-3; perhaps TRBD1 as D (6 bases). The V and J ends lost 4 bases and 3 bases respectively, with 13 bases between them. Germline CDR1 and CDR2: MNHEY and SMNVEV (reference sequence). This CDR3 comprises 15 residues. CDR3 sequence (DNA): TGTGCCAGCAGTTCAGACAGGTCTGGTGGAAACACCATATATTTT. Its translation: CASSSDRSGGNTIYF.

This chain connects TRBV19 to TRBJ2-1; TRBD2 matches at 7 bases. There are 12 residues in the CDR3. Germline V gene data show CDR1 as LNHDA and CDR2 as SQIVND (reference sequence). V lost 7 bases and J lost 8; bases outside the gene matches: 5. CDR3 amino acids: CASTGGRYEQFF. As DNA, the CDR3 is TGTGCCAGTACGGGGGGTCGGTATGAGCAGTTCTTC.

The V call is TRBV5-1, the J call TRBJ2-1, with 10 bases fitting TRBD1. The trim removed 7 bases at V and 2 bases at J, leaving 12 bases unmatched. The CDR3 is made up of 17 amino acids. Per germline, CDR1 SGHRS and CDR2 YFSETQ. In DNA form, the CDR3 reads TGCGCCAGCCCCGGGACAGGGGCCGCCCTCACCTACAATGAGCAGTTCTTC. Its translation: CASPGTGAALTYNEQFF.

The chain couples TRBV7-2 to TRBJ2-1, with D perhaps TRBD1 or TRBD2 (5 bases each). Germline V lookup: CDR1 SGHTA, CDR2 FQGNSA. This CDR3 is built from 14 residues. Trimming pared 8 bases from V and 15 bases from J, leaving 26 bases between. As DNA, the CDR3 is TGTGCCAGCGCAACGAACCGTGAGACGGGACGGCGGTTCTTC. It translates to CASATNRETGRRFF.

This CDR3 reads CASSDPTGAWGYTF. DNA for the CDR3: TGTGCCAGCAGTGACCCCACAGGGGCTTGGGGCTACACCTTC. This sequence joins TRBV6-4 and TRBJ1-2; 7 nucleotides agree with TRBD1. The germline V gene encodes CDR1 MRHNA and CDR2 SNTAGT. The CDR3 loop spans 14 amino acids. Trimming removed 2 bases from V and 8 bases from J; junction bases left unmatched: 8.